The clone carrying this T cell receptor beta chain has a handful of counts. Antigen unknown. This sample was included in a study of identical twins. Study-wide points: For zero-insertion analyses, partial confounding could come from invariant MAIT and iNKT cells. Out-of-frame TCR alpha sharing observed in monozygotic twins exceeded model estimates.

MiXCR, applied by TCRdb to the 5' RACE reads, yields one record per CDR3 protein. This sample has about 530,000 distinct CDR3 sequences, with about 15% found just once. These data also formed part of another study, on yellow fever vaccine responses in identical twins.

Specimen: CD4+ T cells sorted from blood. The receptor's source is a woman aged 18-35 years in good health.

The CDR3 is CASSFSLVAGAITDTQYF. Written as DNA, the CDR3 is TGTGCCAGCAGTTTTAGTCTGGTGGCGGGAGCAATCACAGATACGCAGTATTTT. V gene TRBV12-3 or TRBV12-4 combines with J gene TRBJ2-3, with 7 positions matching TRBD2. The CDR3 extends over 18 amino acids. The J segment lost 2 bases and the V segment lost 3 bases, leaving 14 bases of the junction unmatched.